These 19 T cell receptor beta chains came from one sample sequenced in a study. Tregs were sorted as CD4+CD25+CD127-/low cells. MiXCR, applied by TCRdb to the 5' RACE reads, yields one record per CDR3 protein. The sample carries 9,500 to 15,000 distinct CDR3 sequences, about 53% recorded once. The source material was tumor-infiltrating Tregs sorted from the breast tumor. The receptors shown here come from a female donor with breast cancer.

V and J are TRBV7-8 and TRBJ2-7; 7 bases map to TRBD2. Unmatched junction bases numbered 8, after V lost 2 bases and J lost 4 bases. The CDR3 loop spans 15 amino acids. Germline V gene lookup returns CDR1 SGHVS and CDR2 FQNEAQ. The chain's CDR3 is CASSLMGGEQYEQYV. The DNA of the CDR3 is TGTGCCAGCAGCTTAATGGGGGGGGAGCAGTACGAGCAGTACGTC.

This clonotype was counted between two and nine times. The genes are TRBV6-1 and TRBJ2-7; a possible D gene is TRBD2 (6 bases). Germline loops: CDR1 MNHNS, CDR2 SASEGT. The CDR3 is 14 residues long. V dropped 0 bases and J dropped 5 bases, with 11 bases sitting between them. The CDR3 here is CASSEAGGIDEQYV. The CDR3 region has the DNA TGTGCCAGCAGTGAAGCGGGCGGGATTGACGAGCAGTACGTC.

The rearrangement uses TRBV7-3 and TRBJ2-7, with 14 bases lining up with TRBD2. After removal of 2 bases from V and 3 bases from J, the junction contained 15 bases not matched to a gene. This CDR3 is built from 20 residues. Germline CDR1 SGHTA, CDR2 FQGTGA. The CDR3 reads CASSLGGTSGSTSVLYEQYV. The CDR3 DNA sequence: TGTGCCAGCAGCTTAGGTGGGACTAGCGGGAGTACCTCTGTCCTCTACGAGCAGTACGTC.

V and J are TRBV29-1 and TRBJ1-4; D gene ambiguous. The CDR3 is made up of 13 amino acids. Germline V CDR1 and CDR2: SQVTM, ANQGSEA. V was clipped by 6 bases and J by 4 bases, with 12 bases between them. CDR3 in amino acids: CSVARANNEKLFF. In DNA, the CDR3 is TGCAGCGTCGCCCGGGCTAATAATGAAAAACTGTTTTTT.

The chain uses TRBV20-1 and TRBJ2-1; D may be TRBD1 (6 bases). CDR1 and CDR2 (germline): DFQATT, SNEGSKA (reference sequence). CDR3 length: 13 residues. V was shortened by 3 bases and J by 9 bases, with 15 bases between the two germline ends. CDR3 DNA: TGCAGTGCTAGTCCTGGGGGCCCGCCTGAGCAGTTCTTC. Protein product: CSASPGGPPEQFF.

This clonotype was seen a handful of times. The chain has TRBV20-1 and TRBJ2-5; 8 bases are shared with TRBD1. CDR1 and CDR2 (germline): DFQATT, SNEGSKA (reference sequence). The length of the CDR3 is 14 residues. Germline trimming cut 3 bases from V and 1 base from J; bases unmatched to any gene: 4. CDR3 in amino acids: CSARAGQVQETQYF. CDR3 nucleotides: TGCAGTGCTAGGGCGGGACAGGTCCAAGAGACCCAGTACTTC.

The chain has TRBV29-1 and TRBJ1-2, with a possible D match to TRBD1 (6 bases). The CDR3 spans 17 residues. The ends were cut back, 5 bases at V and 8 bases at J, with 30 bases in the middle. The germline CDR1 and CDR2 sequences are SQVTM and ANQGSEA. CDR3 sequence: CSVLLRKPGHRSRGYTF. Written as DNA, the CDR3 is TGCAGCGTTCTTTTAAGAAAACCGGGACACCGATCTCGGGGCTACACCTTC.

V and J are TRBV6-5 and TRBJ1-1, with D possibly being TRBD1 (5 bases). CDR3 length equals 15 residues. V lost 6 bases and J lost 4, with 18 bases in between. In germline, CDR1 is MNHEY, CDR2 SVGAGI. In nucleotides, the CDR3 is TGTGCCAGCAGACCCCACGGGGGGTTGGGCACTGAAGCTTTCTTT. Translating gives CASRPHGGLGTEAFF.

This chain uses TRBV5-1 with TRBJ2-3; D remains unclear. The germline V and J ends were trimmed by 0 bases and 0 bases, with 14 bases remaining between them. CDR3 length equals 17 residues. CDR1 is SGHRS and CDR2 is YFSETQ in the germline V gene. CDR3 bases: TGCGCCAGCAGCTTGGGCCGGCCTCAAGGGAGCACAGATACGCAGTATTTT. It encodes CASSLGRPQGSTDTQYF.

The rearrangement uses TRBV6-6 and TRBJ1-5, with D uncertain. Germline V gene lookup returns CDR1 MNHNY and CDR2 SVGAGI (reference sequence). V was clipped by 0 bases and J by 5 bases, with 11 bases between them. There are 15 residues in the CDR3. The CDR3: CASSYSSGYYQPQHF. The CDR3, as DNA: TGTGCCAGCAGTTACTCATCGGGGTATTATCAGCCCCAGCATTTT.

The rearrangement joins TRBV18 to TRBJ1-2; D call uncertain. The CDR3 covers 13 residues. CDR1 and CDR2 from the germline V gene are KGHSH and LQKENI. V lost 6 bases and J lost 4, with 12 bases in between. As DNA, the CDR3 is TGTGCCAGCTCCCAAGAGGCCACCTATGGCTACACCTTC. Protein product: CASSQEATYGYTF.

This clonotype was observed once. The rearrangement uses TRBV20-1 and TRBJ1-2; tentatively, D is TRBD1 (6 bases). This CDR3 has 15 residues. V lost 0 bases and J 11 bases, leaving 22 bases between the germline ends. CDR1 and CDR2 from the germline V gene are DFQATT and SNEGSKA (reference sequence). The DNA for the CDR3 is TGCAGTGCTAGAGATCTTTTCCTCCAGGGGACCGTTTACACCTTC. As protein: CSARDLFLQGTVYTF.

In nucleotides, the CDR3 is TGTGCCAGCAGCCAAGAAACAGGAAACCAAGAGACCCAGTACTTC. This codes for CASSQETGNQETQYF. The rearrangement links TRBV4-2 to TRBJ2-5, with D perhaps TRBD1 (5 bases). Germline V lookup: CDR1 LGHNA, CDR2 YNFKEQ. Trimming removed 0 bases at V and 0 bases at J, with 8 bases between. CDR3 length equals 15 residues.

This clonotype was picked up a small number of times. The J gene is TRBJ2-3, the V gene TRBV6-5, with 8 bases lining up with TRBD2. This CDR3 has 19 amino acids. The V gene end was trimmed by 0 bases and the J gene end by 6 bases; junction bases not matched to a gene: 17. The germline V gene has CDR1 MNHEY and CDR2 SVGAGI. CDR3 sequence (DNA): TGTGCCAGCAGTTACTCATTTATATTATCAGCGGGACTAGGGGATACGCAGTATTTT. Encoded protein: CASSYSFILSAGLGDTQYF.

The chain combines TRBV5-8 with TRBJ2-5; possible D gene TRBD1, 5 bases. CDR1 SGHTS and CDR2 YDEGEE come from the germline V gene. V lost 4 bases and J lost 1, with 11 bases in between. The CDR3 sequence is 14 residues long. The CDR3 nucleotides read TGTGCCAGCAGCCCCGGACAACTCCAAGAGACCCAGTACTTC. Translating gives CASSPGQLQETQYF.

The V and J genes are TRBV5-1 and TRBJ2-2; a possible D gene is TRBD1 (5 bases). V was cut by 5 bases and J by 3 bases, with 11 bases left in between. The CDR3 runs 14 residues. The germline V gene has CDR1 SGHRS and CDR2 YFSETQ. CDR3 sequence reads: CASSRGHDTGELFF. The CDR3 nucleotides read TGCGCCAGCAGTAGAGGACACGACACCGGGGAGCTGTTTTTT.

The chain has TRBV7-2 and TRBJ1-4, with unresolved D. V shed 4 bases and J shed 8 bases, with 11 bases lying between them. The germline gives CDR1 SGHTA, CDR2 FQGNSA. The CDR3 spans 13 residues. CDR3 loop: CASSSKGVEKLFF. CDR3 in DNA: TGTGCCAGCAGCTCGAAGGGTGTAGAAAAACTGTTTTTT. The whole variable domain, remainder taken from reference TRBV7-2 and TRBJ1-4, is GAGVSQSPSNKVTEKGKDVELRCDPISGHTALYWYRQSLGQGLEFLIYFQGNSAPDKSGLPSDRFSAERTGGSVSTLTIQRTQQEDSAVYLCASSSKGVEKLFFGSGTQLSVL.

Points on this clonotype: An end of the junction differs from the germline gene, which may be a read error. This chain connects TRBV6-2 or TRBV6-3 to TRBJ2-7; unclear D gene. The germline V gene has CDR1 MNHEY and CDR2 SVGEGT. This CDR3 has 14 residues. CDR3 region: CARSFSGPSYEQYF. The CDR3 DNA reads as TGTGCCCGCAGTTTCTCTGGACCTTCCTACGAGCAGTACTTC.

As DNA, the CDR3 is TGTGCCAGCAGCTTATTAGTCCAGGGTGGAGAGACCCAGTACTTC. It encodes CASSLLVQGGETQYF. The V gene is TRBV7-9, the J gene TRBJ2-5, with D possibly being TRBD1 (5 bases). Per germline, CDR1 SEHNR and CDR2 FQNEAQ (reference sequence). The CDR3 contains 15 residues. V lost 2 bases and J 4 bases, leaving 14 bases between the germline ends.